The T cell receptor (beta chain) under discussion was sequenced for a study of T cells after yellow fever vaccination. This clonotype has only a few counts. J was trimmed by 4 bases and V by 5 bases; bases with no gene match: 9. CDR1 SGHTA and CDR2 FQGTGA come from the germline V gene. The CDR3 consists of 16 residues. In TCRdb, the 5' RACE reads were re-called with MiXCR into one record per CDR3 protein. The table records 300,000 to 400,000 distinct CDR3 sequences, around 11% of them present only once. The gene calls are TRBV7-3 and TRBJ2-2, with TRBD1 matching over 8 bases. The sequences come from CD4+ T cells sorted from PBMCs, collected 45 days after the yellow fever booster vaccination. The TCR was taken from a man younger than 35 who received the YFV17D yellow fever vaccine. Here the CDR3 DNA reads TGTGCCAGCAGCCCGGCGACAGGGGTGTCCACCGGGGAGCTGTTTTTT. Amino acids: CASSPATGVSTGELFF. The whole variable domain, remainder taken from reference TRBV7-3 and TRBJ2-2, is GAGVSQTPSNKVTEKGKYVELRCDPISGHTALYWYRQSLGQGPEFLIYFQGTGAADDSGLPNDRFFAVRPEGSVSTLKIQRTERGDSAVYLCASSPATGVSTGELFFGEGSRLTVL.